The 21 T cell receptor beta chains in this list originate from one sample, sequenced in a study of blood T cell repertoires in COVID-19. Assay: immunoSEQ multiplex PCR; the TCRdb copy retains only in-frame clones and omits some. Of roughly 250,000 clones detected, approximately 82% appear once; the ten largest clones hold 4.5% to 6%. Sequencing was performed on peripheral blood. These receptors were collected from an elderly woman with active or convalescent COVID-19.

The chain employs TRBV19 and TRBJ1-2; 7 bases map to TRBD1. The CDR3 has 14 amino acids. V shed 3 bases and J 4 bases; nucleotides not matched to a gene: 5. The germline CDR1 and CDR2 sequences are LNHDA and SQIVND (reference sequence). In nucleotides, the CDR3 is TGTGCCAGTAGTATCCAACAGGGGCGCTATGGCTACACCTTC. Its translation: CASSIQQGRYGYTF.

CDR3 protein: CASSKGQGNHQPQHF. In DNA, the CDR3 is TGCGCCAGCAGCAAGGGACAGGGAAACCATCAGCCCCAGCATTTT. The V gene is TRBV4-1, the J gene TRBJ1-5; 9 bases are a match to TRBD1. Germline assignment: CDR1 MGHRA and CDR2 YSYEKL. V was clipped by 5 bases and J by 5 bases; unmatched bases: 7. The CDR3 runs to 15 residues.

The chain combines TRBV3-1 (or the pseudogene TRBV3-2) with TRBJ1-1; no reliable D call. CDR1 LGHDT and CDR2 YNNKEL come from the germline V gene (reference sequence). V was shortened by 1 base and J by 4 bases, with 7 bases between the two germline ends. CDR3 size: 13 residues. DNA for the CDR3: TGTGCCAGCAGCCAAGTGTCGGTCACTGAAGCTTTCTTT. Translated: CASSQVSVTEAFF.

This chain uses TRBV3-1 (or the pseudogene TRBV3-2) with TRBJ2-3, with D possibly being TRBD2 (5 bases). The CDR3 is 13 amino acids. The V gene's germline CDR1 is LGHDT and CDR2 YNNKEL (reference sequence). Trimming took 1 base from V and 5 from J, leaving 7 bases between them. The CDR3 nucleotides are TGTGCCAGCAGCCAAGTTCGGGGAGATACGCAGTATTTT. Amino acid sequence: CASSQVRGDTQYF.

Only a few counts were recorded for this clone. This chain links TRBV27 with TRBJ2-7, with a weak D call TRBD2 (5 bases). CDR3 length: 15 residues. From germline, CDR1 is MNHEY and CDR2 SMNVEV (reference sequence). Trimming removed 2 bases from V and 1 base from J, with 12 bases in between. CDR3 sequence (DNA): TGTGCCAGCAGTTTAGGAGGACCGGGGTCCTACGAGCAGTACTTC. The encoded protein is CASSLGGPGSYEQYF.

J is TRBJ2-1 and V is TRBV9; 13 nucleotides agree with TRBD2. This CDR3 has 15 residues. Germline CDR1 reads SGDLS; CDR2 reads YYNGEE. J gave up 9 bases and V 2 bases, and 5 bases lay outside the gene matches. As DNA, the CDR3 is TGTGCCAGCAGCGTCCTTGGACTAGCGGGAGTTGAGCAGTTCTTC. Translated: CASSVLGLAGVEQFF.

The CDR3 protein is CASSIDGRPSYNEQFF. In DNA form, the CDR3 reads TGTGCCAGTAGTATAGATGGGAGGCCCTCGTACAATGAGCAGTTCTTC. This chain connects TRBV19 to TRBJ2-1; tentative D call: TRBD2 (6 bases). V was pared by 0 bases and J by 4 bases, with 13 bases between. CDR3 length equals 16 residues. Germline loops: CDR1 LNHDA, CDR2 SQIVND (reference sequence).

This rearrangement joins TRBV28 to TRBJ1-2; D is uncertain. V lost 2 bases and J 7 bases, leaving 8 bases between the germline ends. Germline V gene data show CDR1 as MDHEN and CDR2 as SYDVKM. The CDR3 is 12 amino acids. The DNA of the CDR3 is TGTGCCAGCAGTTTAGTAACAGCTGGCTACACCTTC. As protein: CASSLVTAGYTF.

This chain uses TRBV6-6 with TRBJ1-1, with D possibly TRBD1 on 6 matching bases. Germline CDR1 is MNHNY and CDR2 is SVGAGI (reference sequence). The CDR3 runs to 15 residues. V gave up 9 bases and J gave up 0 bases, with 17 bases separating them. CDR3 loop: CASGTGGALNTEAFF. The CDR3 DNA sequence: TGTGCCAGTGGAACGGGGGGGGCGTTGAACACTGAAGCTTTCTTT.

This rearrangement joins TRBV28 to TRBJ2-1, with a possible D match to TRBD2 (6 bases). The germline V gene has CDR1 MDHEN and CDR2 SYDVKM. The germline V and J ends were trimmed by 7 bases and 4 bases, with 17 bases remaining between them. The CDR3 totals 15 residues. The CDR3 nucleotides are TGTGCCAGCACTCTTTCAGGGACTTCGTACAATGAGCAGTTCTTC. As protein: CASTLSGTSYNEQFF.

The V gene is TRBV3-1 (or the pseudogene TRBV3-2), the J gene TRBJ1-2; tentative D call: TRBD1 (5 bases). Per germline, CDR1 LGHDT and CDR2 YNNKEL (reference sequence). The CDR3 has 14 residues. With 2 bases removed from V and 8 bases from J, the gap between germline ends came to 15 bases. The CDR3 region is CASSQLAGGGGYTF. CDR3 in DNA: TGTGCCAGCAGCCAATTGGCAGGCGGGGGGGGCTACACCTTC.

The chain has TRBV3-1 (or the pseudogene TRBV3-2) and TRBJ1-6; no clear D gene. Trimming stripped 5 bases from V and 6 bases from J, with 8 bases between. Per germline, CDR1 LGHDT and CDR2 YNNKEL (reference sequence). The CDR3 sequence is 13 residues long. DNA of the CDR3: TGTGCCAGCAGCATAGAGTCTAATTCACCCCTCCACTTT. Its translation is CASSIESNSPLHF.

A few counts support this clone. This chain joins TRBV6-6 and TRBJ2-7, with no clear D. Germline CDR1 is MNHNY and CDR2 is SVGAGI (reference sequence). V lost 9 bases and J lost 3, with 6 bases in between. The CDR3 extends over 10 amino acids. The CDR3 nucleotides are TGTGCCAGACAGAACTACGAGCAGTACTTC. It encodes CARQNYEQYF.

V and J are TRBV2 and TRBJ1-1; weak D call: TRBD1 (5 bases). Germline CDR1 and CDR2: SNHLY and FYNNEI. V was shortened by 10 bases and J by 6 bases, with 18 bases between the two germline ends. There are 13 residues in the CDR3. CDR3 loop: CATRRGGEAEAFF. The CDR3 DNA follows: TGTGCCACCAGACGGGGGGGAGAGGCTGAAGCTTTCTTT. Looking up the rest from reference TRBV2 and TRBJ1-1 gives the full variable domain: EPEVTQTPSHQVTQMGQEVILRCVPISNHLYFYWYRQILGQKVEFLVSFYNNEISEKSEIFDDQFSVERPDGSNFTLKIRSTKLEDSAMYFCATRRGGEAEAFFGQGTRLTVV.

V and J are TRBV19 and TRBJ1-2; D not certain. With 5 bases removed from V and 4 bases from J, the gap between germline ends came to 20 bases. CDR1 and CDR2 from the germline V gene are LNHDA and SQIVND (reference sequence). The CDR3 totals 16 residues. CDR3 protein: CASSLALPTGGYGYTF. The CDR3 DNA is TGTGCCAGTAGTCTAGCCCTACCGACTGGAGGCTATGGCTACACCTTC. Full variable domain (remainder filled in from reference TRBV19 and TRBJ1-2): DGGITQSPKYLFRKEGQNVTLSCEQNLNHDAMYWYRQDPGQGLRLIYYSQIVNDFQKGDIAEGYSVSREKKESFPLTVTSAQKNPTAFYLCASSLALPTGGYGYTFGSGTRLTVV.

The chain couples TRBV24-1 to TRBJ1-1, with 8 bases that match TRBD1. V lost 3 bases, J lost 7 bases, and 6 bases stayed unmatched. Germline V gene sequence: CDR1 KGHDR, CDR2 SFDVKD. CDR3 length: 14 residues. CDR3 coding DNA: TGTGCCACCAGTGATCGGGACAGGTCGATTGAAGCTTTCTTT. Protein sequence: CATSDRDRSIEAFF.

This clone appeared a few times. The DNA for the CDR3 is TGTGCCAGCAGTGATTTTGCGTTGACTAGCTACAATGAGCAGTTCTTC. The encoded protein is CASSDFALTSYNEQFF. This chain connects TRBV2 to TRBJ2-1, with TRBD2 as a possible D gene (6 bases). Germline V gene data show CDR1 as SNHLY and CDR2 as FYNNEI. This CDR3 comprises 16 residues. V lost 3 bases and J 3 bases, leaving 15 bases between the germline ends.

The chain carries TRBV6-5 and TRBJ1-1; 7 positions agree with TRBD1. CDR1 and CDR2 from the germline V gene are MNHEY and SVGAGI. With V trimmed by 6 bases and J by 0 bases, 7 bases remained unmatched. This CDR3 comprises 15 residues. CDR3 loop: CASSPTGILNTEAFF. The CDR3 region has the DNA TGTGCCAGCAGCCCGACAGGGATATTGAACACTGAAGCTTTCTTT.

This clone was picked up one time. The chain carries TRBV9 and TRBJ2-1; 9 bases are shared with TRBD2. Germline V gene sequence: CDR1 SGDLS, CDR2 YYNGEE. The ends lost 4 bases at V and 0 bases at J; junction bases unmatched: 11. The CDR3 extends over 18 amino acids. DNA of the CDR3: TGTGCCAGCAGCCCCCGGCTAGCGGGACTTAGCTCCTACAATGAGCAGTTCTTC. It is translated as CASSPRLAGLSSYNEQFF.

CDR3 amino acids: CSAPNYGYTF. The CDR3 DNA follows: TGCAGTGCTCCAAACTATGGCTACACCTTC. The chain is built from TRBV20-1 and TRBJ1-2; unclear D gene. The germline CDR1 and CDR2 sequences are DFQATT and SNEGSKA (reference sequence). V lost 5 bases and J 2 bases, leaving 3 bases between the germline ends. This CDR3 region has 10 residues.

A few counts support this clone. This chain uses TRBV5-6 with TRBJ2-7, with 10 bases aligning to TRBD1. V was pared by 6 bases and J by 3 bases, with 6 bases of the junction left unmatched. Per germline, CDR1 SGHDT and CDR2 YYEEEE. The CDR3 has 14 amino acids. CDR3 bases: TGTGCCAGCACCTTTTGGGACAGGGGCTACGAGCAGTACTTC. Encoded protein: CASTFWDRGYEQYF.